This is a list of T cell receptor beta chains from one sample in a study of neurological immune-mediated disorders. TCRdb fed the 5' RACE reads into MiXCR, producing one record per CDR3 protein. The data show some 48,000 distinct CDR3 sequences, roughly 21% seen once. The sequenced sample consisted of PBMCs. These receptors came from a man in his sixties with HTLV-1-associated myelopathy (HAM/TSP). The CDR3 runs from the conserved cysteine through the conserved F or W. Fields, in order: clone size, V gene, J gene, D gene, CDR3 DNA, CDR3 protein. D genes are given only for firm matches. Rows may omit the clone size; those that give it use once, few, many or a size class.

.	TRBV29-1	TRBJ2-7	.	TGCAGCGTTCTACAGACACCCTACGCGCAGTACTTC	CSVLQTPYAQYF
many	TRBV5-1	TRBJ1-1	TRBD1	TGCGCCAGCAGGCTAAGGGACAGCCCTAACAGGAAGACTGAAGCTTTCTTT	CASRLRDSPNRKTEAFF
many	TRBV20-1	TRBJ2-1	TRBD2	TGCAGTGCTGCGCGGGGGGGCGGGAGGCAGCGAAATGAGCAGTTCTTC	CSAARGGGRQRNEQFF
.	TRBV11-3	TRBJ2-1	TRBD2	TGTGCCAGCAGCTCCGGACTAGCGGATAGGTACAATGAGCAGTTCTTC	CASSSGLADRYNEQFF
many	TRBV5-5	TRBJ2-7	.	TGTGCCAGCAGCTTCGACAGCGGCGAGTCCTACGAGCAGTACTTC	CASSFDSGESYEQYF
many	TRBV5-1	TRBJ2-7	TRBD1	TGCGCCAGTAGACAGGGGGCCCTCCGGTCCGAGCAGTACTTC	CASRQGALRSEQYF
.	TRBV12-3/TRBV12-4	TRBJ2-2	.	TGTGCCAGCTCTCACCAGGGGAGAACAACCACCGGGGAGCTGTTTTTT	CASSHQGRTTTGELFF
few	TRBV5-1	TRBJ2-1	.	TGCGCCAGCAGCTTGGGAGCCCCCGATGATGAGCAGTTCTTC	CASSLGAPDDEQFF
many	TRBV2	TRBJ1-4	.	TGTGCCAGCCGGGGACACCCTAATGAAAAACTGTTTTTT	CASRGHPNEKLFF
many	TRBV12-3/TRBV12-4	TRBJ1-3	.	TGTGCCAGCAGTTTGGACAGCTCTGGAAACACCATATATTTT	CASSLDSSGNTIYF
.	TRBV7-8	TRBJ2-1	.	TGTGCCAGCAGTCCTATAGGCGGGCCCTACAATGAGCAGTTCTTC	CASSPIGGPYNEQFF
many	TRBV5-6	TRBJ1-4	TRBD1	TGTGCCAGCAGCTTAGCCGGGACAGGGACGCTGTTTTTT	CASSLAGTGTLFF
once	TRBV6-2/TRBV6-3	TRBJ1-6	.	TGTGCCAGCACTCGGTCTGGAAGGGATAATTCACCCCTCCACTTT	CASTRSGRDNSPLHF
.	TRBV29-1	TRBJ2-3	TRBD1	TGCAGCGTTGGACAGGGGGTGACCCGGCAGTATTTT	CSVGQGVTRQYF
many	TRBV5-1	TRBJ2-7	.	TGCGCCAGCAGCCTGGACGGGGCCGGGTCTGACGAGCAGTACTTC	CASSLDGAGSDEQYF
many	TRBV5-5	TRBJ2-3	.	TGTGCCAGCAGCCCCGCTCTGCGAATAACTAGCACAGATACGCAGTATTTT	CASSPALRITSTDTQYF
many	TRBV7-2	TRBJ1-2	.	TGTGCCAGCAGCGTTAAAAATAATGTTGGCTACACCTTC	CASSVKNNVGYTF
many	TRBV20-1	TRBJ2-3	.	TGCAGTGCGAGACCCGGAGGAGTGGGAGATACGCAGTATTTT	CSARPGGVGDTQYF
.	TRBV12-3/TRBV12-4	TRBJ1-2	.	TGTGCCAGCAGGCTTTCCACCAGCCCCCCTGATGGCTACACCTTC	CASRLSTSPPDGYTF
many	TRBV27	TRBJ2-1	TRBD2	TGTGCCAGCAGTACTCTCGCGGGAGGGCGGGGTGATGAGCAGTTCTTC	CASSTLAGGRGDEQFF
many	TRBV7-2	TRBJ1-4	.	TGTGCCAGCAGCCTTGTCGGTGCGACTAATGAAAAACTGTTTTTT	CASSLVGATNEKLFF
many	TRBV5-1	TRBJ1-1	.	TGCGCCAGCAGCTTGGTGGGGGGTAACACTGAAGCTTTCTTT	CASSLVGGNTEAFF
many	TRBV20-1	TRBJ2-1	TRBD2	TGCAGTGCTAGAGGGGCGCTTGAGCGGGAGGGCAGCTACAATGAGCAGTTCTTC	CSARGALEREGSYNEQFF
many	TRBV20-1	TRBJ2-5	.	TGCAGTGCTAGAGATCCGGGGCCGAGGACCCAGTACTTC	CSARDPGPRTQYF
many	TRBV7-9	TRBJ2-1	.	TGTGCCAGCAGCCCGGACGGGGATAATGAGCAGTTCTTC	CASSPDGDNEQFF
many	TRBV5-1	TRBJ1-1	.	TGCGCCAGCAGCTCCGGCGGCCGCGGGTACACTGAAGCTTTCTTT	CASSSGGRGYTEAFF
many	TRBV7-8	TRBJ2-1	.	TGTGCCAGCAGCTTAGCGGGCTTTGCCGAATCGTACAATGAGCAGTTCTTC	CASSLAGFAESYNEQFF
.	TRBV20-1	TRBJ2-7	.	TGCAGTGCTCTCCCCGGGAGTCCCCCCTACGAGCAGTACTTC	CSALPGSPPYEQYF
.	TRBV5-8	TRBJ2-7	.	TGTGCCAGCAGTTCCGGGCCCTACGAGCAGTACTTC	CASSSGPYEQYF
many	TRBV5-1	TRBJ2-1	TRBD2	TGCGCCAGCAGCTTAGCGGGGGGGGACTACAATGAGCAGTTCTTC	CASSLAGGDYNEQFF
many	TRBV6-2/TRBV6-3	TRBJ2-3	.	TGTGCCAGCAGTTACTCCGGAAATACGCAGTATTTT	CASSYSGNTQYF
many	TRBV20-1	TRBJ1-5	.	TGCAGTGCTAGAGGGGTCGTGGATCAGCCCCAGCATTTT	CSARGVVDQPQHF
many	TRBV12-3/TRBV12-4	TRBJ1-1	TRBD1	TGTGCCAGCCACACAGGGGTTGCGGCTTTCTTT	CASHTGVAAFF
.	TRBV14	TRBJ2-1	.	TGTGCCAGCAGCCTGAGTGGGATTTCGACCTACAATGAGCAGTTCTTC	CASSLSGISTYNEQFF
many	TRBV28	TRBJ2-1	.	TGTGCCAGCAGTTTAATCCAACGGGCCTACAATGAGCAGTTCTTC	CASSLIQRAYNEQFF
.	TRBV15	TRBJ2-5	.	TGTTCCACCAGCAGAGATCCTGAGATCGAGACCCAGTACTTC	CSTSRDPEIETQYF
many	TRBV5-5	TRBJ2-3	TRBD2	TGTGCCAGCAGCCTACTCGCGGGAGGGGACACAGATACGCAGTATTTT	CASSLLAGGDTDTQYF
.	TRBV5-1	TRBJ2-1	TRBD2	TGCGCCAGCAGCTCTTCTAGCGGTCAGGAGACGGAGCAGTTCTTC	CASSSSSGQETEQFF
many	TRBV7-3	TRBJ1-1	.	TGTGCCAGCAGCTCGGACAGGAACACTGAAGCTTTCTTT	CASSSDRNTEAFF
.	TRBV2	TRBJ2-5	TRBD2	TGTGCCAGCAGTCGGAGGGATAGCGGGAGGGCCGAAGAGACCCAGTACTTC	CASSRRDSGRAEETQYF
many	TRBV7-8	TRBJ2-1	.	TGTGCCAGCAGCGACACAGCCGAGCGGCGCCCCAATGAGCAGTTCTTC	CASSDTAERRPNEQFF
many	TRBV5-6	TRBJ1-2	.	TGTGCCAGCAGCCCCCCCGGGGGGCCGGGCTACACCTTC	CASSPPGGPGYTF
.	TRBV20-1	TRBJ1-1	.	TGCAGTGCTGGAATACAGCCGAACACTGAAGCTTTCTTT	CSAGIQPNTEAFF
many	TRBV4-2	TRBJ2-1	TRBD2	TGTGCCAGCAGCCAAGATACGAGCGGGAGTCCTAATGAGCAGTTCTTC	CASSQDTSGSPNEQFF
many	TRBV10-3	TRBJ2-5	.	TGTGCCATCAGTGAGTCACCGGGGGACGAGACCCAGTACTTC	CAISESPGDETQYF
many	TRBV7-9	TRBJ2-7	.	TGTGCCAGCAGCTCTCGGGACAACTACGAGCAGTACTTC	CASSSRDNYEQYF